Sequencing of this TCR beta chain was carried out in a study of Graves' ophthalmopathy and Graves' hyperthyroidism. RNA transcripts were the template, and TCR beta CDR3 regions were amplified from them. Second-round multiplex PCR came after a first-round RT-PCR that employed HTBI primers. TCRdb reprocessed the multiplex PCR reads with MiXCR, giving one entry per CDR3 protein. The sample contains 150,000 to 200,000 distinct CDR3 sequences, 35% to 45% of which appear only once. The table lists this clonotype with many counts. V was clipped by 2 bases and J by 0 bases, with 7 bases between them. The germline CDR1 and CDR2 sequences are MNHEY and SMNVEV (reference sequence). There are 14 residues in the CDR3.

The rearrangement joins TRBV27 to TRBJ1-1; no definite D call. This receptor was identified in a man younger than 45 with Graves' ophthalmopathy. The sample was peripheral blood. CDR3 coding DNA: TGTGCCAGCAGTTTAGGTAGGGTGAACACTGAAGCTTTCTTT. Its translation is CASSLGRVNTEAFF.